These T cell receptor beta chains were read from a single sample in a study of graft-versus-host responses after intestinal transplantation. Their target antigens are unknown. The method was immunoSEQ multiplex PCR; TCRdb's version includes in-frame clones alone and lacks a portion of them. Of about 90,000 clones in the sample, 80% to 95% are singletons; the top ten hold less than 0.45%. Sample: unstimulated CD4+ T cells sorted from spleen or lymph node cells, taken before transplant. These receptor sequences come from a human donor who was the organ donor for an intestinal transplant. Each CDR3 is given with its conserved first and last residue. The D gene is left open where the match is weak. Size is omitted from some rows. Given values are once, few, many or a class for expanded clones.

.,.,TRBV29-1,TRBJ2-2,CSASLNSNTGELFF,TGCAGCGCCTCGCTAAATTCGAACACCGGGGAGCTGTTTTTT
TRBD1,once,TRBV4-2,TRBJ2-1,CASSQGTGQRYNEQFF,TGTGCCAGCAGCCAAGGGACAGGTCAAAGGTACAATGAGCAGTTCTTC
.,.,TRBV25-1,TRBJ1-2,CASSENPTDLYGYTF,TGTGCCAGCAGTGAAAACCCGACAGATCTATATGGCTACACCTTC
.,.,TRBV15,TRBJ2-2,CATSSHRASAGELFF,TGTGCCACCAGCAGTCACAGGGCCAGCGCCGGGGAGCTGTTTTTT
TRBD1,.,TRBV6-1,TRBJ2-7,CASRAGQGASYEQYF,TGTGCCAGCAGGGCCGGACAGGGGGCCTCCTACGAGCAGTACTTC
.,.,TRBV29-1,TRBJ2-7,CSGGGDSFLEQYF,TGCAGCGGGGGCGGGGACAGCTTCCTTGAGCAGTACTTC
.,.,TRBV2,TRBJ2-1,CATLEAGPYNEQFF,TGTGCCACCCTCGAAGCGGGCCCCTACAATGAGCAGTTCTTC
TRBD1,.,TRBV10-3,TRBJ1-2,CAIYATGGVNYGYTF,TGTGCCATCTACGCGACAGGGGGCGTCAACTATGGCTACACCTTC
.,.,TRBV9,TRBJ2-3,CASSVGPPDTQYF,TGTGCCAGCAGCGTGGGGCCCCCGGACACGCAGTATTTT
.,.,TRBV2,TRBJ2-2,CASSRGEKSGELFF,TGTGCCAGCAGTCGGGGAGAAAAGAGCGGGGAGCTGTTTTTT
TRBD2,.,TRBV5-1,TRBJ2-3,CASSFPLAGGPVDTQYF,TGCGCCAGCAGCTTTCCCTTAGCGGGGGGGCCGGTGGATACGCAGTATTTT
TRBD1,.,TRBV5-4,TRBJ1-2,CASSWGQANYGYTF,TGTGCCAGCAGCTGGGGACAGGCTAACTATGGCTACACTTTC
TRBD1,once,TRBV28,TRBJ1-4,CASSAYRGLAEKLFF,TGTGCCAGCAGTGCTTACAGGGGGCTGGCTGAAAAACTGTTTTTT
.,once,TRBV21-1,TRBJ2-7,CASSLSSYEQYF,TGTGCCAGCAGCTTATCCTCCTACGAGCAGTACTTC
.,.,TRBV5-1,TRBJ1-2,CASSPGTSDGYTF,TGCGCCAGCAGCCCAGGGACTTCGGATGGCTACACCTTC
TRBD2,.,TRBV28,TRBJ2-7,CASRPPEGGGYEQYF,TGTGCCAGCAGGCCGCCAGAAGGCGGGGGATACGAGCAGTACTTC
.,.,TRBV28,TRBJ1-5,CASSFPPPLAQPQHF,TGTGCCAGCAGTTTTCCCCCGCCCTTAGCACAGCCCCAGCATTTT
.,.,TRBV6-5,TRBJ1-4,CASREEVKKLFF,TGTGCCAGCAGGGAGGAGGTGAAAAAACTGTTTTTT
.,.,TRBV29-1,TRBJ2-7,CSVAGRDSNEQYF,TGCAGCGTCGCTGGACGGGACTCTAACGAGCAGTACTTC
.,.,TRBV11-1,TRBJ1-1,CASSFDRNTEAFF,TGTGCCAGCAGCTTTGATAGGAACACTGAAGCTTTCTTT
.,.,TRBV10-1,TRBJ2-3,CASGGRPDTQYF,TGCGCCAGCGGAGGGAGGCCCGATACGCAGTATTTT
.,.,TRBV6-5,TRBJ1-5,CASSQAGRNQPQHF,TGTGCCAGCTCCCAGGCTGGGCGAAACCAGCCCCAGCATTTT
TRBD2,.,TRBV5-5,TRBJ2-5,CASSYSGGAVETQYF,TGTGCCAGCAGTTACAGCGGGGGGGCCGTGGAGACCCAGTACTTC
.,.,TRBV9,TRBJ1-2,CASSPRAPYGYTF,TGTGCCAGCAGCCCGAGAGCCCCTTATGGCTACACCTTC
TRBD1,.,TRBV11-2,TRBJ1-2,CASSLTGGYGYTF,TGTGCCAGCAGCTTAACAGGGGGCTATGGCTACACCTTC
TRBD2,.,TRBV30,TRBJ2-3,CAWSVRAGGDTQYF,TGTGCCTGGAGTGTACGGGCGGGAGGAGATACGCAGTATTTT
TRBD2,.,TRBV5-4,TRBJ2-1,CASRNSSGTYNEQFF,TGTGCCAGCAGGAATTCGAGCGGGACCTACAATGAGCAGTTCTTC
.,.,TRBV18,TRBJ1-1,CASSLYDFRGSGTEAFF,TGTGCCAGCTCACTTTATGATTTTCGGGGATCGGGCACTGAAGCTTTCTTT
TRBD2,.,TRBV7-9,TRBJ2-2,CASSGLAGGRVGELFF,TGTGCCAGCAGCGGTTTAGCGGGAGGCCGGGTCGGGGAGCTGTTTTTT
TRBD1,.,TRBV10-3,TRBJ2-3,CAISEEGASDTQYF,TGTGCCATCAGTGAAGAGGGGGCCTCAGATACGCAGTATTTT
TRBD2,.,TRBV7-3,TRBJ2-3,CASSWTSGSADTQYF,TGTGCCAGCAGCTGGACTAGCGGGAGTGCAGATACGCAGTATTTT
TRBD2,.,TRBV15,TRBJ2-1,CATSRRGGISYNEQFF,TGTGCCACCAGCAGACGCGGGGGGATCTCCTACAATGAGCAGTTCTTC
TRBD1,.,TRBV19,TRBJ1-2,CASRIVLGTGNGYTF,TGTGCCAGTAGAATAGTATTGGGGACAGGGAACGGCTACACCTTC
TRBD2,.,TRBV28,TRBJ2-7,CASRNTGGRQVYSYEQYF,TGTGCCAGCAGAAACACGGGAGGACGCCAGGTGTACTCCTACGAGCAGTACTTC
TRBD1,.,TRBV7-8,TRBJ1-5,CASSLVPRGHSNQPQHF,TGTGCCAGCAGCTTAGTTCCCAGGGGGCATAGCAATCAGCCCCAGCATTTT
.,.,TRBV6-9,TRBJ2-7,CAEQKDRWLEQYF,TGTGCCGAACAAAAGGACAGATGGCTCGAGCAGTACTTC
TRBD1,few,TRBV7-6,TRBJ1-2,CASSRGTGDGYTF,TGTGCCAGCAGCCGTGGGACAGGGGATGGCTACACCTTC
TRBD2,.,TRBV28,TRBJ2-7,CASSLTLLREGPHEQYF,TGTGCCAGCAGTTTAACCCTCCTCCGGGAGGGTCCCCACGAGCAGTACTTC
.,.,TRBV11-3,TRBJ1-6,CASSFRGYPISPLHF,TGTGCCAGCAGCTTCAGGGGTTACCCTATTTCACCCCTCCACTTT
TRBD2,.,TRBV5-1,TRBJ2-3,CASRDYNTDTQYF,TGCGCCAGCCGGGACTACAACACAGATACGCAGTATTTT
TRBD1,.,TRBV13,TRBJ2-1,CASSRSRTGTNEQFF,TGTGCCAGCAGCCGGTCGCGGACAGGGACCAATGAGCAGTTCTTC
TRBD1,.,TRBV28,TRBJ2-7,CASSPAGQVFYEQYF,TGTGCCAGCAGTCCCGCCGGACAGGTTTTCTACGAGCAGTACTTC
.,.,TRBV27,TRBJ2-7,CACPLGRAANEQYF,TGTGCCTGCCCCCTCGGGAGAGCCGCTAATGAGCAGTACTTC
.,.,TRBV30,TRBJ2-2,CAWSPRRTTGGLFF,TGTGCCTGGAGTCCCCGGCGGACCACCGGGGGGCTGTTTTTT
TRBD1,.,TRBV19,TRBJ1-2,CASSGGQGRNYGYTF,TGTGCCAGTAGTGGGGGACAGGGAAGGAACTATGGCTACACCTTC
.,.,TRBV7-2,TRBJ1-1,CASSQDRSLNTEAFF,TGTGCCAGCAGCCAAGACAGGAGCCTGAACACTGAAGCTTTCTTT